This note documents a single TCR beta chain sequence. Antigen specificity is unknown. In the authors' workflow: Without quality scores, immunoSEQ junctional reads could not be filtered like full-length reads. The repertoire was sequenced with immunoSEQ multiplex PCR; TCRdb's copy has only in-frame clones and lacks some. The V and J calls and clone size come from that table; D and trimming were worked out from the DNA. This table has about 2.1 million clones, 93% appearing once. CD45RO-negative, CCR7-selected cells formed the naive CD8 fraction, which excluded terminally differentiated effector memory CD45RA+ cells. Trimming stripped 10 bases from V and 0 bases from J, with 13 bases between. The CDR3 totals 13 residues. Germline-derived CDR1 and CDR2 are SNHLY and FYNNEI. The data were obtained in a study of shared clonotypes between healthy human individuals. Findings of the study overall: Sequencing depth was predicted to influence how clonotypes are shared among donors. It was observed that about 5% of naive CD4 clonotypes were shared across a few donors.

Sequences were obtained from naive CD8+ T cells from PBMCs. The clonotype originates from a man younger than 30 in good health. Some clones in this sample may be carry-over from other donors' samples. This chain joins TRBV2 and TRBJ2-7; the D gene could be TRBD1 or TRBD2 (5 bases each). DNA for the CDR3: TGTGCCACCACAGGTGGGAGCTCCTACGAGCAGTACTTC. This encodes CATTGGSSYEQYF. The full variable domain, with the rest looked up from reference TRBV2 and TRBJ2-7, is EPEVTQTPSHQVTQMGQEVILRCVPISNHLYFYWYRQILGQKVEFLVSFYNNEISEKSEIFDDQFSVERPDGSNFTLKIRSTKLEDSAMYFCATTGGSSYEQYFGPGTRLTVT.